These T cell receptor beta chains were read from a single sample in a study of blood T cell repertoires in COVID-19. The assay was immunoSEQ multiplex PCR, and TCRdb's table has in-frame clones only and misses some. In the table there are fewer than 150,000 clones, just under 85% of which are singletons. The sequenced sample was peripheral blood. These receptor sequences come from a human donor in a cohort sampled during active COVID-19. The CDR3 runs from the conserved cysteine through the conserved F or W. Each record gives: clone size, V gene, J gene, D gene, CDR3 DNA, CDR3 protein. The D gene is left open where the match is weak. Clone size, where shown, is once, few, many, or a class for clones that have expanded.

NA,TRBV18,TRBJ2-5,NA,TGTGCCAGCTCACCACGGGGGGAGGAGACCCAGTACTTC,CASSPRGEETQYF
NA,TRBV19,TRBJ2-1,TRBD2,TGTGCCAGTAGTACCGGGGGGGGGTACAATGAGCAGTTCTTC,CASSTGGGYNEQFF
NA,TRBV7-2,TRBJ2-5,NA,TGTGCCAGCAGCTTTTTTGACAGGTCCGAAGAGACCCAGTACTTC,CASSFFDRSEETQYF
NA,TRBV10-2,TRBJ1-2,NA,TGCGCCAGCCGAGGACAGAAACGAGGTGGCTACACCTTC,CASRGQKRGGYTF
NA,TRBV4-1,TRBJ1-5,NA,TGCGCCAGCAGCCAAGTGGGGACACGCAATCAGCCCCAGCATTTT,CASSQVGTRNQPQHF
once,TRBV19,TRBJ1-3,NA,TGTGCCAGTAGTATCAGGGTGGAAAACACCATATATTTT,CASSIRVENTIYF
NA,TRBV19,TRBJ1-1,NA,TGTGCCAGTAGTCGCCGGGTCACTGAAGCTTTCTTT,CASSRRVTEAFF
NA,TRBV11-2,TRBJ1-3,TRBD1,TGTGCCAGCAGCTTAACATCAGGGGGGAGTTTGACTGGAAACACCATATATTTT,CASSLTSGGSLTGNTIYF
NA,TRBV9,TRBJ1-6,NA,TGTGCCAGCAGCGTAGGCAGGGATTCACCCCTCCACTTT,CASSVGRDSPLHF
few,TRBV29-1,TRBJ1-3,NA,TGCAGCGTTACAGGATCCTCTGGAAACACCATATATTTT,CSVTGSSGNTIYF
NA,TRBV19,TRBJ1-5,TRBD1,TGTGCCAGTAGTCCGAGGACAGGGTCCGTGAGTAATCAGCCCCAGCATTTT,CASSPRTGSVSNQPQHF
NA,TRBV5-1,TRBJ2-2,TRBD2,TGCGCCAGCAGCTTGGTTGTAGCGGGAGGCGGGGAGCTGTTTTTT,CASSLVVAGGGELFF
once,TRBV7-9,TRBJ2-7,TRBD2,TGTGCCAGCAGCCCTCTTAGCGGGGGTAGGTACGAGCAGTACTTC,CASSPLSGGRYEQYF
NA,TRBV5-4,TRBJ2-5,NA,TGTGCCAGCAGCTTGGGGTCCAGGGGAAGACAAGAGACCCAGTACTTC,CASSLGSRGRQETQYF
NA,TRBV3-1/TRBV3-2,TRBJ2-1,TRBD2,TGTGCCAGCACCAACCGGGGACTAGCGGGGGGGGATGAGCAGTTCTTC,CASTNRGLAGGDEQFF
NA,TRBV7-9,TRBJ1-6,TRBD1,TGTGCCAGCAGCTCCCGGGACAGTAATTCACCCCTCCACTTT,CASSSRDSNSPLHF
NA,TRBV18,TRBJ1-4,NA,TGTGCCAGCTCACCGACAGCAACTAATGAAAAACTGTTTTTT,CASSPTATNEKLFF
NA,TRBV11-2,TRBJ1-2,TRBD1,TGTGCCAGCAGCGTACACAGGGGGCGCGACTATGGCTACACCTTC,CASSVHRGRDYGYTF
once,TRBV4-1,TRBJ1-2,TRBD1,TGCGCCAGCAGCCAAGATGGGACAGTATATGGCTACACCTTC,CASSQDGTVYGYTF
few,TRBV14,TRBJ2-2,NA,TGTGCCAGCAGTCCCCTCGGAGGCGGTTCCGGGGAGCTGTTTTTT,CASSPLGGGSGELFF
many,TRBV7-9,TRBJ1-2,TRBD1,TGTGCCAGCAGCTTAGGTCGCAGGGGGTACTCTAACTATGGCTACACCTTC,CASSLGRRGYSNYGYTF
NA,TRBV3-1/TRBV3-2,TRBJ2-2,NA,TGTGCCAGCAGCCAAGATACCAGGGAGGCCGGGGAGCTGTTTTTT,CASSQDTREAGELFF